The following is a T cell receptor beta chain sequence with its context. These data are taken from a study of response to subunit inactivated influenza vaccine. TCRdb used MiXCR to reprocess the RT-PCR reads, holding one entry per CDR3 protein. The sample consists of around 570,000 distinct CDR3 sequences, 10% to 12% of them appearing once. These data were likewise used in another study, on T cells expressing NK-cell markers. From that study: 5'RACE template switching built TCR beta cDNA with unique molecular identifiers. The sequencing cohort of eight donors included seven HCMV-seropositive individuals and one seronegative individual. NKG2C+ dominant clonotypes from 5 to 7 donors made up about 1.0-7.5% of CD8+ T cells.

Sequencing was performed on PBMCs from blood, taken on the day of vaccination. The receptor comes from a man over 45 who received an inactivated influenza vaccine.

DNA for the CDR3: TGCGCCAGCAGCATGACAGGGGAGACCTACAATGAGCAGTTCTTC. It translates to CASSMTGETYNEQFF. V and J are TRBV5-1 and TRBJ2-1, with 8 bases matching TRBD1. This CDR3 contains 15 residues. Germline-derived CDR1 and CDR2 are SGHRS and YFSETQ. The J segment lost 2 bases and the V segment lost 4 bases, leaving 5 bases of the junction unmatched.